What follows are 10 T cell receptor beta chains derived from one specimen sequenced in a study of cytomegalovirus exposure and HLA in healthy donors. 60 Vbeta and 13 Jbeta primers were used in PCR. Generated by immunoSEQ multiplex PCR, the TCRdb table keeps only in-frame clones and is missing some. The sample has about 88,000 clones; approximately 71% are singletons. The source material was PBMCs. These receptors were obtained from a woman under 30 in good health and CMV-seropositive.

V usage is TRBV5-6 and J usage is TRBJ1-3, with 7 bases that match TRBD1. The CDR3 has 15 amino acids. Unmatched junction bases numbered 7, after V lost 0 bases and J lost 7 bases. Germline CDR1 reads SGHDT; CDR2 reads YYEEEE. The CDR3 spells CASSLAIQGRNTIYF. CDR3 DNA sequence: TGTGCCAGCAGCTTGGCCATACAGGGGAGGAACACCATATATTTT.

A few counts support this clone. The chain has TRBV7-3 and TRBJ1-2; 9 bases agree with TRBD1. Germline assignment: CDR1 SGHTA and CDR2 FQGTGA. The junction had 4 bases not matched to a gene; V was cut back by 4 bases and J by 4 bases. CDR3 length: 14 amino acids. CDR3 DNA: TGTGCCAGCAGCTCCGAGACAGGGGGCTATGGCTACACCTTC. This translates into CASSSETGGYGYTF.

This clone appeared a few times. The J gene is TRBJ1-1, the V gene TRBV6-6; D is ambiguous. CDR1 is MNHNY, CDR2 SVGAGI, per germline (reference sequence). The CDR3 runs to 13 residues. Trimming pared 0 bases from V and 5 bases from J, leaving 7 bases between. This CDR3 is CASSYSALTEAFF. The CDR3 bases are TGTGCCAGCAGTTACTCGGCCCTGACTGAAGCTTTCTTT.

The table lists this clone with a count of one. The chain couples TRBV7-9 to TRBJ2-7, with 8 bases identical to TRBD2. V shed 1 base and J 2 bases; nucleotides not matched to a gene: 4. The CDR3 runs to 15 residues. Per the germline V gene, CDR1 is SEHNR and CDR2 is FQNEAQ (reference sequence). The CDR3 is CASSLESGGPYEQYF. DNA for the CDR3: TGTGCCAGCAGCTTAGAGAGCGGGGGCCCCTACGAGCAGTACTTC.

V gene TRBV2 combines with J gene TRBJ2-4; 11 positions agree with TRBD2. Germline trimming cut 5 bases from V and 7 bases from J; bases unmatched to any gene: 4. Germline CDR1 SNHLY, CDR2 FYNNEI. The CDR3 extends over 14 amino acids. The CDR3 bases are TGTGCCAGCAGTCCCACTAGCGGGGGCAACATTCAGTACTTC. Its translation: CASSPTSGGNIQYF.

The CDR3 loop reads CASSLMTSGPYEQYF. The DNA of the CDR3 is TGTGCCAGCAGCTTGATGACTAGCGGGCCCTACGAGCAGTACTTC. The J gene is TRBJ2-7, the V gene TRBV7-8; 10 nucleotides line up with TRBD2. The CDR3 spans 15 residues. V shed 3 bases, J shed 2 bases, and the junction held 4 bases outside the gene matches. Germline-derived CDR1 and CDR2 are SGHVS and FQNEAQ.

This chain joins TRBV27 and TRBJ2-7, with D possibly being TRBD2 (6 bases). V lost 4 bases and J 2 bases, leaving 15 bases between the germline ends. Germline V gene data show CDR1 as MNHEY and CDR2 as SMNVEV (reference sequence). The CDR3 has 15 amino acids. The CDR3 DNA is TGTGCCAGCAGTTCATGGGGGGACGGCCCCTACGAGCAGTACTTC. Translating gives CASSSWGDGPYEQYF.

This clone has more than one count but fewer than ten. This chain uses TRBV28 with TRBJ2-1; possible D gene TRBD1, 5 bases. Deletions cut 5 bases from V and 8 bases from J, with 16 bases between. This CDR3 has 14 amino acids. Germline V CDR1 and CDR2: MDHEN, SYDVKM. CDR3: CASSPTVKGHEQFF. The CDR3 DNA reads TGTGCCAGCAGTCCCACGGTTAAGGGGCATGAGCAGTTCTTC.

J is TRBJ1-2 and V is TRBV18; D possibly corresponds to TRBD1 (5 bases). The CDR3 is made up of 15 amino acids. Germline-derived CDR1 and CDR2 are KGHSH and LQKENI. Deletions cut 2 bases from V and 1 base from J, with 11 bases between. Here the CDR3 reads CASSPTTGFNYGYTF. CDR3 sequence (DNA): TGTGCCAGCTCACCAACTACAGGATTTAACTATGGCTACACCTTC.

The rearrangement uses TRBV30 and TRBJ1-2; D is undetermined. CDR3 length equals 14 residues. Trimming removed 4 bases from V and 0 bases from J, with 12 bases in between. From germline, CDR1 is GTSNPN and CDR2 SVGIG (reference sequence). CDR3 region: CAWKLQRTNYGYTF. The CDR3 DNA follows: TGTGCCTGGAAATTACAGAGAACTAACTATGGCTACACCTTC.